This record covers a single T cell receptor beta chain. Antigen unknown. These data belong to a study of CD4 T cells in relation to SARS-CoV-2 and coronaviruses. Study outcomes and limitations: The assay detects memory recall responses, not culture-primed primary responses. Compared with monoreactive clones, crossreactive clones showed significantly weaker SARS-CoV-2 expansion.

The data were produced by immunoSEQ multiplex PCR, yet TCRdb's version contains in-frame clones alone and is incomplete. The sample records about 59,000 clones, 86% being singletons. Germline V lookup: CDR1 SGHNT, CDR2 YYREEE (reference sequence). The CDR3 sequence is 14 residues long. Trimming removed 6 bases from V and 4 bases from J, with 14 bases in between. Unexposed donor CD4+ T cells date from 2011-2018, before the COVID-19 pandemic. This chain connects TRBV5-4 to TRBJ1-3; the D gene is possibly TRBD1 (6 bases). Sequences were obtained from memory CD4+ T cells from PBMCs. This clonotype was obtained from a human donor in good health. CDR3 sequence (DNA): TGTGCCAGCACCCCGGGGGGGCCAGGAAACACCATATATTTT. It specifies CASTPGGPGNTIYF.